These 3 T cell receptor beta chains were all obtained from the same sample, sequenced in a study of CD8+ T cells in alopecia areata. Sequencing relied on a cDNA template that was reverse transcribed from extracted RNA. Some clones are missing from TCRdb's copy, which holds only in-frame ones; the method was immunoSEQ multiplex PCR. The sample contains a few hundred thousand clones, 66% of which appear only once. Sample treatment: oral pan-JAK inhibitor, 5-10 mg twice daily. Sample: CD4+ T cells sorted from blood, taken at week 44, from a patient treated with tofacitinib. These receptors were collected from a human donor with alopecia areata.

The gene calls are TRBV7-2 and TRBJ1-6, with 8 bases identical to TRBD1. This CDR3 has 15 residues. In germline, CDR1 is SGHTA, CDR2 FQGNSA. The junction had 8 bases not matched to a gene; V was cut back by 4 bases and J by 9 bases. CDR3 bases: TGTGCCAGCAGCTCAACGACAGGGGTAGCTTCACCCCTCCACTTT. This translates into CASSSTTGVASPLHF. The full variable domain, completed using reference TRBV7-2 and TRBJ1-6, is GAGVSQSPSNKVTEKGKDVELRCDPISGHTALYWYRQSLGQGLEFLIYFQGNSAPDKSGLPSDRFSAERTGGSVSTLTIQRTQQEDSAVYLCASSSTTGVASPLHFGNGTRLTVT.

This clone has more than one count but fewer than ten. This chain links TRBV7-9 with TRBJ2-1, with D perhaps TRBD1 (5 bases). Trimming stripped 2 bases from V and 4 bases from J, with 12 bases between. CDR3 length: 15 residues. Germline values: CDR1 SEHNR, CDR2 FQNEAQ (reference sequence). CDR3 DNA sequence: TGTGCCAGCAGCTTAACGGCAGGGCCGTACAATGAGCAGTTCTTC. Translation gives CASSLTAGPYNEQFF.

The V call is TRBV15, the J call TRBJ2-5, with D perhaps matching TRBD1 (6 bases). This CDR3 comprises 13 residues. The germline gives CDR1 LNHNV, CDR2 YYDKDF (reference sequence). V dropped 3 bases and J dropped 3 bases, with 8 bases sitting between them. DNA of the CDR3: TGTGCCACCAGCAGCCACAGGGAAGAGACCCAGTACTTC. Protein: CATSSHREETQYF.